The rows below give T cell receptor beta chains drawn from one sample of a study of long-term antiretroviral therapy in people with HIV. Assay used: immunoSEQ multiplex PCR; TCRdb lists only in-frame clones, some missing. This table holds fewer than 35,000 clones, roughly 80% found once. The sample consisted of unsorted PBMCs, taken 2 years after starting antiretroviral therapy. Every receptor here comes from a woman aged 50 to 60 with HIV. CDR3s include the opening cysteine and the closing phenylalanine or tryptophan. D genes are given only for firm matches. Size values are once, few and many counts, or a class for expanded clones, and some rows have none.

size: -; J: TRBJ2-5; V: TRBV7-7; D: TRBD2; DNA: TGTGCCAGCAGCTTAGCGGGGGGGGGAGAGACCCAGTACTTC; CDR3: CASSLAGGGETQYF
size: -; J: TRBJ2-2; V: TRBV28; D: -; DNA: TGTGCCAGCAGTTGGCAGGGGGGAACCACCGGGGAGCTGTTTTTT; CDR3: CASSWQGGTTGELFF
size: -; J: TRBJ2-5; V: TRBV6-6; D: -; DNA: TGTGCCAGCAGTAGGGGAACCGAGACCCAGTACTTC; CDR3: CASSRGTETQYF
size: -; J: TRBJ1-1; V: TRBV7-3; D: -; DNA: TGTGCCAGCAGCTTAAGAGAGTACACTGAAGCTTTCTTT; CDR3: CASSLREYTEAFF
size: few; J: TRBJ1-2; V: TRBV28; D: -; DNA: TGTGCCAGCAGTTTGTCTTTCGGCTACACCTTC; CDR3: CASSLSFGYTF
size: few; J: TRBJ1-6; V: TRBV5-1; D: -; DNA: TGCGCCAGCGGTGATAAGGATACAGGGAGTTCACCCCTCCACTTT; CDR3: CASGDKDTGSSPLHF
size: once; J: TRBJ1-3; V: TRBV4-2; D: -; DNA: TGTGCCAGCAGCCAAGACTTGGCCGCATCTGGAAACACCATATATTTT; CDR3: CASSQDLAASGNTIYF
size: -; J: TRBJ2-3; V: TRBV28; D: TRBD2; DNA: TGTGCCAGCAGCCGAACAATGACTAGCGGTTCAGATACGCAGTATTTT; CDR3: CASSRTMTSGSDTQYF
size: -; J: TRBJ1-2; V: TRBV9; D: -; DNA: TGTGCCAGCAGCGCCGGTAGCCTTAACTATGGCTACACCTTC; CDR3: CASSAGSLNYGYTF
size: few; J: TRBJ2-7; V: TRBV2; D: -; DNA: TGTGCCAGCACCAACGGGGGAGTCCCCTACGAGCAGTACTTC; CDR3: CASTNGGVPYEQYF
size: -; J: TRBJ2-5; V: TRBV30; D: TRBD2; DNA: TGTGCCTGGAGTGTCGGACTAGCGGGGGGAGAGACCCAGTACTTC; CDR3: CAWSVGLAGGETQYF
size: -; J: TRBJ1-6; V: TRBV7-9; D: TRBD1; DNA: TGTGCCAGCAGCCCAACAGGGGGGGAAAATTCACCCCTCCACTTT; CDR3: CASSPTGGENSPLHF
size: -; J: TRBJ2-3; V: TRBV30; D: -; DNA: TGTGCCTGGAGGGCCGGACACTCCACAGATACGCAGTATTTT; CDR3: CAWRAGHSTDTQYF
size: once; J: TRBJ1-1; V: TRBV11-3; D: -; DNA: TGTGCCAGCAGCTGGGGGCAGGGTCCTGACACTGAAGCTTTCTTT; CDR3: CASSWGQGPDTEAFF
size: -; J: TRBJ2-5; V: TRBV30; D: -; DNA: TGTGCCTGGGACGAGCTGGGGACCCAGTACTTC; CDR3: CAWDELGTQYF
size: few; J: TRBJ1-3; V: TRBV14; D: -; DNA: TGTGCCAGCAGCCAAGATGGTTGGGGGCTAGGAAACACCATATATTTT; CDR3: CASSQDGWGLGNTIYF
size: -; J: TRBJ2-6; V: TRBV5-1; D: TRBD2; DNA: TGCGCCAGCAGCTGGGGACTAGCGGGGGGGCCTTCTGGGGCCAACGTCCTGACTTTC; CDR3: CASSWGLAGGPSGANVLTF
size: few; J: TRBJ1-1; V: TRBV14; D: -; DNA: TGTGCCAGCAGCCACCGGGACCTGAGGAGACTGGACACTGAAGCTTTCTTT; CDR3: CASSHRDLRRLDTEAFF
size: -; J: TRBJ1-5; V: TRBV9; D: TRBD1; DNA: TGTGCCACCGCCGACAGGGACGAGGTGAGGGGCAATCAGCCCCAGCATTTT; CDR3: CATADRDEVRGNQPQHF
size: -; J: TRBJ1-1; V: TRBV18; D: TRBD1; DNA: TGTGCCAGCTCACCACTCGTGGGACAGACGAACACTGAAGCTTTCTTT; CDR3: CASSPLVGQTNTEAFF
size: few; J: TRBJ1-5; V: TRBV4-1; D: -; DNA: TGCGCCAGCAGCCAGGGAGGTCAGCCCCAGCATTTT; CDR3: CASSQGGQPQHF
size: -; J: TRBJ2-3; V: TRBV4-2; D: TRBD2; DNA: TGTGCCAGCAGCCAAGTCACGGGGGGGTTCACAGATACGCAGTATTTT; CDR3: CASSQVTGGFTDTQYF
size: -; J: TRBJ2-7; V: TRBV27; D: -; DNA: TGTGCCAGCCCCCCTGAGACCTACGAGCAGTACTTC; CDR3: CASPPETYEQYF
size: -; J: TRBJ1-1; V: TRBV7-3; D: TRBD1; DNA: TGTGCCAGCAGCCAAAACAGGGGTGGGAACACTGAAGCTTTCTTT; CDR3: CASSQNRGGNTEAFF
size: -; J: TRBJ2-5; V: TRBV28; D: -; DNA: TGTGCCAGCACCCCCAGCGGGCAAGAGACCCAGTACTTC; CDR3: CASTPSGQETQYF
size: -; J: TRBJ2-5; V: TRBV21-1; D: -; DNA: TGTGCCAGCAGTCCCACCCCCGGGGACAAAGAGACCCAGTACTTC; CDR3: CASSPTPGDKETQYF
size: once; J: TRBJ2-2; V: TRBV7-2; D: -; DNA: TGTGCCAGCAGCCGGGTGCGGGCGGGGAAGACCGGGGAGCTGTTTTTT; CDR3: CASSRVRAGKTGELFF
size: -; J: TRBJ2-1; V: TRBV5-6; D: -; DNA: TGTGCCAGCAGAGACGCCGGGACCGCCGACAATGAGCAGTTCTTC; CDR3: CASRDAGTADNEQFF
size: -; J: TRBJ2-3; V: TRBV4-1; D: -; DNA: TGCGCCAGCAGCCAAGATTGGGCAGGGGTTCCAGATACGCAGTATTTT; CDR3: CASSQDWAGVPDTQYF
size: once; J: TRBJ1-2; V: TRBV7-9; D: TRBD1; DNA: TGTGCCAGCAGCTTAGCCTCTCCCGGGACAGGGTGGTTTGATGGCTACACCTTC; CDR3: CASSLASPGTGWFDGYTF
size: few; J: TRBJ2-3; V: TRBV5-4; D: -; DNA: TGTGCCAGCAGCATAGGACCCTCGGTTCAGTATTTT; CDR3: CASSIGPSVQYF
size: -; J: TRBJ1-1; V: TRBV30; D: -; DNA: TGTGCCTGGAGTGTACGGAGCAGGTTGAACACTGAAGCTTTCTTT; CDR3: CAWSVRSRLNTEAFF
size: -; J: TRBJ1-2; V: TRBV6-1; D: -; DNA: TGTGCCAGCACCCCCGGAGGGGTCGGCTACACCTTC; CDR3: CASTPGGVGYTF
size: -; J: TRBJ2-5; V: TRBV19; D: TRBD1; DNA: TGTGCCAGTAGTATCCCGGGACAGGTACAAGAGACCCAGTACTTC; CDR3: CASSIPGQVQETQYF
size: once; J: TRBJ2-1; V: TRBV27; D: -; DNA: TGTGCCAGCAGTTTTAGCGCAGGGCATGAGCAGTTCTTC; CDR3: CASSFSAGHEQFF
size: -; J: TRBJ1-2; V: TRBV6-1; D: -; DNA: TGTGCCAGCAGTGAAGCGAGCACCGACACCTACTATGGCTACACCTTC; CDR3: CASSEASTDTYYGYTF
size: -; J: TRBJ1-4; V: TRBV5-1; D: -; DNA: TGCGCCAGCAGCTTAGGGCAAGTAGAGGAAAAACTGTTTTTT; CDR3: CASSLGQVEEKLFF
size: once; J: TRBJ1-1; V: TRBV19; D: -; DNA: TGTGCCAGTACCCTTACAGGGCACACTGAAGCTTTCTTT; CDR3: CASTLTGHTEAFF
size: -; J: TRBJ1-1; V: TRBV5-1; D: -; DNA: TGCGCCAGCAGCGGGATAGAGAACACTGAAGCTTTCTTT; CDR3: CASSGIENTEAFF
size: -; J: TRBJ2-2; V: TRBV9; D: -; DNA: TGTGCCAGCAGCGCTGCCCGGGGCCTCACCGGGGAGCTGTTTTTT; CDR3: CASSAARGLTGELFF
size: once; J: TRBJ2-6; V: TRBV6-1; D: -; DNA: TGTGCCAGCAGTGAGGGCAGGGGAGGCTGGGCCAACGTCCTGACTTTC; CDR3: CASSEGRGGWANVLTF
size: -; J: TRBJ2-6; V: TRBV4-2; D: -; DNA: TGTGCCAGCAGCCAAGGAGGAAGTGGGGCTGGGGCCAACGTCCTGACTTTC; CDR3: CASSQGGSGAGANVLTF
size: -; J: TRBJ1-1; V: TRBV5-1; D: -; DNA: TGCGCCAGCAGAGGGTCCGGTGAAGCTTTCTTT; CDR3: CASRGSGEAFF
size: -; J: TRBJ2-3; V: TRBV2; D: TRBD2; DNA: TGTGCCAGCACGACTAGCGGGGGAGTCTCGGGGGCAGATACGCAGTATTTT; CDR3: CASTTSGGVSGADTQYF
size: -; J: TRBJ2-7; V: TRBV20-1; D: -; DNA: TGCAGTGCTAGTAGGGCCTACGAGCAGTACTTC; CDR3: CSASRAYEQYF
size: -; J: TRBJ2-3; V: TRBV29-1; D: TRBD2; DNA: TGCAGCGTTGGGACTAGCGGGGGGGCGCATACGCAGTATTTT; CDR3: CSVGTSGGAHTQYF
size: -; J: TRBJ1-2; V: TRBV30; D: -; DNA: TGTGCCTGGAGCCATTCAAACTATGGCTACACCTTC; CDR3: CAWSHSNYGYTF
size: once; J: TRBJ1-6; V: TRBV6-1; D: -; DNA: TGTGCCAGCAGTGATTTCGTCTTGAGGGGAGATTCACCCCTCCACTTT; CDR3: CASSDFVLRGDSPLHF
size: -; J: TRBJ2-1; V: TRBV10-3; D: TRBD2; DNA: TGTGCCATCAGTGAGTCAGCTACCGCGGGGGGGGTGAACAATGAGCAGTTCTTC; CDR3: CAISESATAGGVNNEQFF
size: -; J: TRBJ1-2; V: TRBV9; D: -; DNA: TGTGCCAGCAGCCTCCGCGGTGGCCAGTCACCCTATGGCTACACCTTC; CDR3: CASSLRGGQSPYGYTF
size: -; J: TRBJ2-2; V: TRBV2; D: -; DNA: TGTGCCAGCAGCGAGAGAGCAGGGTTACGAGACACCGGGGAGCTGTTTTTT; CDR3: CASSERAGLRDTGELFF
size: few; J: TRBJ2-7; V: TRBV5-1; D: TRBD2; DNA: TGCGCAACTCAGGCGGGGGACGAGCAGTACTTC; CDR3: CATQAGDEQYF
size: -; J: TRBJ1-1; V: TRBV27; D: -; DNA: TGTGCCAGCAGTTTATCGGGTAACAGGGCGGGTTTCTTT; CDR3: CASSLSGNRAGFF
size: -; J: TRBJ1-4; V: TRBV18; D: -; DNA: TGTGCCAGCTCACCAGACGCCAGGGTTCCCAATGAAAAACTGTTTTTT; CDR3: CASSPDARVPNEKLFF
size: once; J: TRBJ1-2; V: TRBV7-8; D: -; DNA: TGTGCCAGCACCCGAGGGGGTGTTTTCTATGGCTACACCTTC; CDR3: CASTRGGVFYGYTF